Listed below are T cell receptor beta chains from one sample, sequenced in a study of early T cells in non-severe SARS-CoV-2 infection. From the 5' RACE reads, TCRdb called clonotypes with MiXCR, one entry per CDR3 protein. The sample lists tens of thousands of distinct CDR3 sequences, more than 9% occurring once. Source material: whole blood. All receptors come from an adult who was a healthcare worker with PCR-confirmed SARS-CoV-2 infection or an uninfected control (not recorded which). Both conserved end residues are part of each CDR3. D genes are given only for firm matches. Clone sizes are given selectively: once, few, many, or a class where the clone is expanded.

clone size	D gene	V gene	J gene	CDR3 protein	CDR3 DNA
few	NA	TRBV29-1	TRBJ1-4	CSVVQFEKLFF	TGCAGCGTTGTACAGTTTGAAAAACTGTTTTTT
once	TRBD2	TRBV24-1	TRBJ2-1	CATSGPAGDEQFF	TGTGCCACCAGTGGTCCAGCGGGAGACGAGCAGTTCTTC
NA	NA	TRBV29-1	TRBJ2-1	CSVGYPQVYNEQFF	TGCAGCGTTGGGTACCCTCAGGTCTACAATGAGCAGTTCTTC
NA	NA	TRBV7-8	TRBJ1-1	CASSLGWVLTEAFF	TGTGCCAGCAGCTTAGGATGGGTTCTCACTGAAGCTTTCTTT
many	NA	TRBV27	TRBJ1-5	CASSHGGSNQPQHF	TGTGCCAGCAGCCACGGGGGTAGCAATCAGCCCCAGCATTTT
few	NA	TRBV9	TRBJ1-3	CASRRGAGNTIYF	TGTGCCAGCAGGAGGGGAGCTGGAAACACCATATATTTT
NA	NA	TRBV3-1	TRBJ2-7	CASSRSGAGYEQYF	TGTGCCAGCAGCCGATCAGGAGCGGGCTACGAGCAGTACTTC
many	NA	TRBV5-1	TRBJ2-6	CASSLGPSVSSGANVLTF	TGCGCCAGCAGCTTAGGTCCTAGCGTTAGCTCTGGGGCCAACGTCCTGACTTTC
few	NA	TRBV27	TRBJ2-1	CASSLLPPLLASGSPEQFF	TGTGCCAGCAGTCTTTTGCCCCCTCTCCTAGCAAGTGGATCTCCTGAGCAGTTCTTC
few	TRBD1	TRBV20-1	TRBJ1-1	CSASSGTGIPEAFF	TGCAGTGCTAGTTCCGGGACAGGGATACCTGAAGCTTTCTTT
few	NA	TRBV30	TRBJ2-1	CAWSVLTGEQFF	TGTGCCTGGAGTGTCTTGACCGGTGAGCAGTTCTTC
many	NA	TRBV10-2	TRBJ2-3	CASSERIAESTDTQYF	TGCGCCAGCAGTGAGAGGATAGCGGAAAGCACAGATACGCAGTATTTT
few	NA	TRBV7-2	TRBJ2-7	CASSSGFSYEQYF	TGTGCCAGCAGTTCGGGATTCTCCTACGAGCAGTACTTC
many	NA	TRBV19	TRBJ2-1	CASSVDHLLGQFF	TGTGCCAGTAGTGTTGACCACCTACTAGGGCAGTTCTTC
NA	NA	TRBV29-1	TRBJ2-6	CSAGSTSGANVLTF	TGCAGCGCCGGATCCACCTCTGGGGCCAACGTCCTGACTTTC
few	NA	TRBV6-5	TRBJ2-5	CASSYSISRETQYF	TGTGCCAGCAGTTACTCGATTTCGAGGGAGACCCAGTACTTC
NA	NA	TRBV7-2	TRBJ1-5	CASSLVAQGGNQPQHF	TGTGCCAGCAGCTTAGTGGCGCAGGGAGGCAATCAGCCCCAGCATTTT
NA	TRBD1	TRBV29-1	TRBJ2-7	CSVEGGDRGRTYEQYF	TGCAGCGTTGAAGGAGGGGACAGGGGGAGGACCTACGAGCAGTACTTC
NA	TRBD2	TRBV5-4	TRBJ2-3	CASNTRTSGRPTDTQYF	TGTGCCAGCAACACCAGGACTAGCGGGAGACCCACAGATACGCAGTATTTT
many	NA	TRBV6-2/TRBV6-3	TRBJ2-3	CASSYSFAGSTDTQYF	TGTGCCAGCAGTTACTCGTTTGCAGGGAGCACAGATACGCAGTATTTT
once	TRBD1	TRBV29-1	TRBJ2-5	CSVLTGDPETQYF	TGCAGCGTGCTCACAGGGGACCCAGAGACCCAGTACTTC
many	NA	TRBV5-1	TRBJ1-1	CASSLKMDTEAFF	TGCGCCAGCAGCTTGAAAATGGACACTGAAGCTTTCTTT
few	TRBD1	TRBV19	TRBJ2-3	CASSDRGTDTQYF	TGTGCCAGTAGTGACAGGGGCACAGATACGCAGTATTTT
NA	NA	TRBV4-2	TRBJ1-1	CASSQDPRGTEAFF	TGTGCCAGCAGCCAAGACCCAAGGGGCACTGAAGCTTTCTTT
NA	NA	TRBV24-1	TRBJ2-3	CATSDLRSYTQYF	TGTGCCACCAGTGATTTGCGAAGCTATACGCAGTATTTT